This T cell receptor beta chain derives from a study of beta chain features in type 1 diabetes. CDR1 and CDR2 (germline): SEHNR, FQNEAQ (reference sequence). Trimming left V 0 bases short and J 4 bases short, with 7 bases between. This CDR3 contains 14 residues. This clone was seen ten or more times. The study reverse transcribed the entire isolated RNA, so it sequenced expressed TCRB transcripts. Method: immunoSEQ multiplex PCR; TCRdb's copy keeps in-frame clones and lacks some. The data show over 150,000 clones, over 7.5% seen once. This clonotype originated in a man aged 18 to 30 in good health. The rearrangement links TRBV7-9 to TRBJ2-1; D is perhaps TRBD2 (6 bases). Material for sequencing was central memory CD4+ T cells from blood. The CDR3 reads CASSLASGYNEQFF. The DNA of the CDR3 is TGTGCCAGCAGCTTAGCTAGCGGTTACAATGAGCAGTTCTTC.